These T cell receptor beta chains were read from a single sample in a study of T cells in Graves' hyperthyroidism and ophthalmopathy. TCRdb processed the multiplex PCR reads anew with MiXCR; each CDR3 protein has one entry. The table shows under 550,000 distinct CDR3 sequences, with around 15% occurring only once. Specimen: blood. Receptors originate from a woman between 18 and 30 years old with Graves' hyperthyroidism. The CDR3 runs from the conserved cysteine through the conserved F or W. Fields, in order: D gene, CDR3 length, clone size, V gene, J gene, CDR3 protein, CDR3 DNA. The D gene is left open where the match is weak. Part of the rows lack a size; the others show once, few, many or a class for expanded clones.

D: TRBD2; length: 17; size: -; V: TRBV11-2; J: TRBJ2-7; CDR3: CASSSPLVAGVGGEQYF; DNA: TGTGCCAGCAGCTCCCCCTTAGTAGCGGGAGTCGGAGGCGAGCAGTACTTC
D: -; length: 13; size: many; V: TRBV7-9; J: TRBJ1-1; CDR3: CASSELDDTEAFF; DNA: TGTGCCAGCAGCGAATTGGATGACACTGAAGCTTTCTTT
D: -; length: 14; size: many; V: TRBV6-1; J: TRBJ1-5; CDR3: CASSPGQENQPQHF; DNA: TGTGCCAGCAGCCCGGGACAAGAGAATCAGCCCCAGCATTTT
D: -; length: 13; size: many; V: TRBV6-1; J: TRBJ1-2; CDR3: CASSTSLTYGYTF; DNA: TGTGCCAGCAGTACCTCCCTGACCTATGGCTACACCTTC
D: -; length: 15; size: many; V: TRBV6-6; J: TRBJ1-6; CDR3: CASSYSKGVRSPLHF; DNA: TGTGCCAGCAGTTACTCAAAAGGGGTTCGGTCACCCCTCCACTTT
D: -; length: 15; size: -; V: TRBV19; J: TRBJ2-3; CDR3: CASKPGSWGTDTQYF; DNA: TGTGCCAGTAAACCAGGGTCTTGGGGAACAGATACGCAGTATTTT
D: TRBD1; length: 14; size: -; V: TRBV20-1; J: TRBJ2-5; CDR3: CSANGQGGQETQYF; DNA: TGCAGTGCGAATGGACAGGGGGGCCAAGAGACCCAGTACTTC
D: TRBD2; length: 14; size: many; V: TRBV13; J: TRBJ2-1; CDR3: CASSSGLAPNEQFF; DNA: TGTGCCAGCAGCTCCGGACTAGCGCCGAATGAGCAGTTCTTC
D: TRBD2; length: 14; size: many; V: TRBV6-2/TRBV6-3; J: TRBJ2-5; CDR3: CASSTERDGETQYF; DNA: TGTGCCAGCAGTACCGAGCGGGATGGGGAGACCCAGTACTTC
D: -; length: 14; size: many; V: TRBV28; J: TRBJ1-1; CDR3: CASTTNGGNTEAFF; DNA: TGTGCCAGCACCACTAACGGGGGGAACACTGAAGCTTTCTTT
D: TRBD1; length: 13; size: -; V: TRBV6-1; J: TRBJ2-1; CDR3: CASSGQGGDEQFF; DNA: TGTGCCAGCAGCGGACAGGGCGGCGATGAGCAGTTCTTC
D: TRBD2; length: 15; size: many; V: TRBV2; J: TRBJ2-3; CDR3: CASGPGLAAPDTQYF; DNA: TGTGCCAGCGGGCCGGGACTAGCGGCACCCGATACGCAGTATTTT
D: -; length: 15; size: many; V: TRBV20-1; J: TRBJ2-7; CDR3: CSARDGWTVQYEQYF; DNA: TGCAGTGCTAGAGATGGGTGGACAGTACAATACGAGCAGTACTTC
D: -; length: 14; size: -; V: TRBV7-6; J: TRBJ1-1; CDR3: CASARTGRLYEAFF; DNA: TGTGCCAGCGCCCGGACTGGGAGGCTCTATGAAGCTTTCTTT
D: -; length: 16; size: few; V: TRBV5-6; J: TRBJ1-5; CDR3: CASSLGGRGGNQPQHF; DNA: TGTGCCAGCAGCTTGGGAGGCAGGGGAGGCAATCAGCCCCAGCATTTT
D: -; length: 18; size: many; V: TRBV6-2/TRBV6-3; J: TRBJ1-5; CDR3: CASSYEGMRGDSNQPQHF; DNA: TGTGCCAGCAGTTACGAGGGCATGAGGGGAGATAGCAATCAGCCCCAGCATTTT
D: TRBD1; length: 14; size: many; V: TRBV2; J: TRBJ2-1; CDR3: CASNPTGGNNEQFF; DNA: TGTGCCAGCAACCCGACAGGGGGTAACAATGAGCAGTTCTTC
D: TRBD1; length: 17; size: many; V: TRBV7-2; J: TRBJ2-3; CDR3: CASSPEGQGGSTDTQYF; DNA: TGTGCCAGCAGCCCAGAGGGACAGGGAGGGAGTACAGATACGCAGTATTTT
D: -; length: 12; size: few; V: TRBV6-5; J: TRBJ2-3; CDR3: CASSYVGDTQYF; DNA: TGTGCCAGCAGCTACGTTGGAGATACGCAGTATTTT
D: -; length: 14; size: -; V: TRBV7-8; J: TRBJ2-7; CDR3: CASSLGAGVGEQYF; DNA: TGTGCCAGCAGCTTAGGGGCAGGGGTGGGCGAGCAGTACTTC
D: TRBD2; length: 14; size: -; V: TRBV19; J: TRBJ2-7; CDR3: CASSLSGRRYEQYF; DNA: TGTGCCAGTAGTCTCAGCGGGAGGAGGTACGAGCAGTACTTC
D: TRBD1; length: 14; size: many; V: TRBV6-1; J: TRBJ2-3; CDR3: CASNQGAGTDTQYF; DNA: TGTGCCAGCAACCAGGGGGCAGGGACAGATACGCAGTATTTT
D: TRBD1; length: 17; size: many; V: TRBV6-2/TRBV6-3; J: TRBJ1-2; CDR3: CASSSPRDREVYGGYTF; DNA: TGTGCCAGCAGTTCACCCCGGGACAGGGAAGTTTACGGTGGCTACACCTTC
D: TRBD1; length: 18; size: many; V: TRBV28; J: TRBJ2-2; CDR3: CASSLFNRLADRGGELFF; DNA: TGTGCCAGCAGTTTATTTAACCGCCTAGCGGACAGGGGCGGGGAGCTGTTTTTT
D: -; length: 15; size: many; V: TRBV12-3/TRBV12-4; J: TRBJ2-3; CDR3: CASSLRAPFTDTQYF; DNA: TGTGCCAGCAGTTTACGGGCCCCCTTCACAGATACGCAGTATTTT
D: TRBD2; length: 16; size: -; V: TRBV13; J: TRBJ2-7; CDR3: CASSLATSGRIYEQYF; DNA: TGTGCCAGCAGCTTAGCAACTAGCGGGAGGATCTACGAGCAGTACTTC
D: -; length: 15; size: many; V: TRBV2; J: TRBJ1-4; CDR3: CATPTDNATNEKLFF; DNA: TGTGCCACGCCGACAGATAATGCAACTAATGAAAAACTGTTTTTT
D: TRBD2; length: 15; size: many; V: TRBV29-1; J: TRBJ2-7; CDR3: CSVVTSGRPPYEQYF; DNA: TGCAGCGTTGTAACTAGCGGGAGGCCCCCCTACGAGCAGTACTTC
D: TRBD2; length: 15; size: many; V: TRBV6-1; J: TRBJ2-1; CDR3: CASSATSGSINEQFF; DNA: TGTGCCAGCAGTGCGACTAGCGGGAGTATCAATGAGCAGTTCTTC
D: TRBD2; length: 16; size: many; V: TRBV7-2; J: TRBJ2-7; CDR3: CASSPGSGGGFGEQYF; DNA: TGTGCCAGCAGCCCCGGTTCGGGGGGAGGTTTTGGCGAGCAGTACTTC
D: -; length: 12; size: many; V: TRBV2; J: TRBJ1-2; CDR3: CASSEGDYGYTF; DNA: TGTGCCAGCAGTGAGGGGGACTATGGCTACACCTTC
D: -; length: 14; size: many; V: TRBV12-3/TRBV12-4; J: TRBJ1-5; CDR3: CASSPGPLNQPQHF; DNA: TGTGCCAGCAGTCCTGGACCGCTCAATCAGCCCCAGCATTTT
D: -; length: 14; size: many; V: TRBV18; J: TRBJ2-7; CDR3: CASSPQESSYEQYF; DNA: TGTGCCAGCTCACCACAGGAAAGCTCCTACGAGCAGTACTTC
D: -; length: 15; size: few; V: TRBV30; J: TRBJ2-3; CDR3: CAWTRGATSTDTQYF; DNA: TGTGCCTGGACGAGGGGTGCCACTAGCACAGATACGCAGTATTTT
D: -; length: 14; size: -; V: TRBV7-3; J: TRBJ1-2; CDR3: CASSPGGSNYGYTF; DNA: TGTGCCAGCAGCCCCGGGGGATCTAACTATGGCTACACCTTC
D: -; length: 15; size: many; V: TRBV10-1; J: TRBJ2-7; CDR3: CASSESLGGTYEQYF; DNA: TGCGCCAGCAGTGAGTCGTTAGGGGGGACCTACGAGCAGTACTTC
D: TRBD2; length: 12; size: -; V: TRBV30; J: TRBJ2-5; CDR3: CAWKPGGGTQYF; DNA: TGTGCCTGGAAGCCGGGGGGGGGGACCCAGTACTTC
D: -; length: 16; size: many; V: TRBV30; J: TRBJ2-2; CDR3: CAWSVPTPANTGELFF; DNA: TGTGCCTGGAGTGTACCTACCCCCGCGAACACCGGGGAGCTGTTTTTT
D: TRBD1; length: 12; size: few; V: TRBV25-1; J: TRBJ1-1; CDR3: CASSRGGGEAFF; DNA: TGTGCCAGTTCCAGGGGGGGAGGAGAAGCTTTCTTT
D: TRBD2; length: 16; size: many; V: TRBV10-2; J: TRBJ2-2; CDR3: CASSESTAGVAGELFF; DNA: TGCGCCAGCAGTGAGTCGACGGCGGGAGTCGCCGGGGAGCTGTTTTTT
D: TRBD1; length: 15; size: -; V: TRBV5-1; J: TRBJ2-1; CDR3: CASSLQGASYNKQFF; DNA: TGCGCCAGCAGCTTACAGGGGGCCTCCTACAATAAGCAGTTCTTC
D: -; length: 17; size: many; V: TRBV11-2; J: TRBJ1-4; CDR3: CASSLDRTLLRGEKLFF; DNA: TGTGCCAGCAGCTTAGATCGGACACTACTTCGGGGTGAAAAACTGTTTTTT
D: TRBD1; length: 19; size: many; V: TRBV19; J: TRBJ2-1; CDR3: CASSIDGWFGTGTRNEQFF; DNA: TGTGCCAGTAGTATCGACGGTTGGTTCGGGACAGGGACGAGGAATGAGCAGTTCTTC
D: -; length: 16; size: many; V: TRBV9; J: TRBJ2-1; CDR3: CASSVGRAALANEQFF; DNA: TGTGCCAGCAGCGTAGGACGGGCGGCCCTAGCAAATGAGCAGTTCTTC
D: -; length: 14; size: many; V: TRBV7-2; J: TRBJ1-1; CDR3: CASSSVGANTEAFF; DNA: TGTGCCAGCTCATCGGTCGGGGCGAACACTGAAGCTTTCTTT
D: -; length: 15; size: many; V: TRBV6-2/TRBV6-3; J: TRBJ2-1; CDR3: CASTSIGGSYNEQFF; DNA: TGTGCCAGCACCTCTATCGGGGGTTCCTACAATGAGCAGTTCTTC
D: -; length: 14; size: many; V: TRBV20-1; J: TRBJ2-1; CDR3: CSALRGLDYNEQFF; DNA: TGCAGTGCCCTTCGGGGACTCGACTACAATGAGCAGTTCTTC
D: -; length: 16; size: few; V: TRBV20-1; J: TRBJ2-7; CDR3: CSARKSQDQYAYEQYF; DNA: TGCAGTGCTAGAAAGTCTCAGGACCAATACGCCTACGAGCAGTACTTC
D: TRBD2; length: 14; size: many; V: TRBV7-3; J: TRBJ2-1; CDR3: CASSRWGGSNEQFF; DNA: TGTGCCAGCAGCCGCTGGGGAGGGAGTAATGAGCAGTTCTTC
D: -; length: 14; size: many; V: TRBV27; J: TRBJ1-5; CDR3: CASSFPVQNQPQHF; DNA: TGTGCCAGCAGTTTTCCAGTACAAAATCAGCCCCAGCATTTT